This T cell receptor beta chain came from a study of control samples from healthy donors and cancer patients. The CDR3 has 15 amino acids. Trimming left V 7 bases short and J 5 bases short, with 19 bases between. The germline V gene has CDR1 KGHDR and CDR2 SFDVKD. Generated by immunoSEQ multiplex PCR, the TCRdb table keeps only in-frame clones and is missing some. The data show about 110,000 clones, roughly 90% seen once. This clonotype originated in a woman between 55 and 75 years old with lung cancer. The rearrangement joins TRBV24-1 to TRBJ2-5; D gene uncertain. Sequencing input: PBMCs. For the CDR3, the DNA is TGTGCCACCAGATCCGGCCCCATCCATGGGGAGACCCAGTACTTC. Protein product: CATRSGPIHGETQYF.